A single sample gave rise to the 21 T cell receptor beta chains below, sequenced in a study of cytomegalovirus exposure and HLA in healthy donors. PCR was performed using 60 Vbeta and 13 Jbeta primers. Only in-frame clones appear in the TCRdb table, and some are missing; sequencing was by immunoSEQ multiplex PCR. Of approximately 160,000 clones listed, more than 65% were seen once; the top ten hold about 9.1%. Sequenced material: PBMCs. These receptor sequences come from a man aged 18 to 29 in good health and CMV-seropositive.

The chain combines TRBV9 with TRBJ1-3; D possibly corresponds to TRBD1 (6 bases). The CDR3 has 14 residues. Germline V CDR1 and CDR2: SGDLS, YYNGEE. The V end lost 0 bases, the J end lost 2 bases, and 6 bases lay between the germline ends. CDR3 loop: CASSVAGAGNTIYF. The DNA for the CDR3 is TGTGCCAGCAGCGTAGCAGGGGCTGGAAACACCATATATTTT.

This chain uses TRBV18 with TRBJ2-5, with 7 bases lining up with TRBD2. CDR1 and CDR2 from the germline V gene are KGHSH and LQKENI. The CDR3 runs to 14 residues. Unmatched junction bases numbered 6, after V lost 6 bases and J lost 2 bases. CDR3 DNA: TGTGCCAGCTCGACTAGCCTCCAACAAGAGACCCAGTACTTC. The encoded protein is CASSTSLQQETQYF.

The chain joins TRBV18 to TRBJ1-2; D is perhaps TRBD1 (5 bases). Germline-derived CDR1 and CDR2 are KGHSH and LQKENI. The CDR3 sequence is 13 residues long. Trimming stripped 6 bases from V and 4 bases from J, with 12 bases between. As DNA, the CDR3 is TGTGCCAGCTCGCCCGGGGGGATCTATGGCTACACCTTC. It encodes CASSPGGIYGYTF.

The count of this clone is one. This chain joins TRBV5-4 and TRBJ2-5; tentatively, D is TRBD2 (6 bases). CDR1 is SGHNT, CDR2 YYREEE, per germline (reference sequence). V lost 4 bases to trimming and J lost 1 base, with 11 bases between them. The length of the CDR3 is 14 residues. The CDR3 loop is CASSPGLFQETQYF. The CDR3 bases are TGTGCCAGCAGCCCGGGACTCTTCCAAGAGACCCAGTACTTC.

The J gene is TRBJ1-3, the V gene TRBV5-4; no firm D call. The V and J ends lost 0 bases and 2 bases respectively, with 9 bases between them. Germline CDR1 reads SGHNT; CDR2 reads YYREEE (reference sequence). This CDR3 region has 15 residues. CDR3 amino acids: CASSLDAGAGNTIYF. DNA of the CDR3: TGTGCCAGCAGCTTGGACGCGGGAGCTGGAAACACCATATATTTT.

With regard to this clone: The identical CDR3 is also encoded by other nucleotide sequences in the sample. The chain is built from TRBV5-1 and TRBJ2-3; 7 positions match TRBD2. CDR3 length: 14 amino acids. Germline loops: CDR1 SGHRS, CDR2 YFSETQ. V gave up 2 bases and J gave up 6 bases; unmatched junction bases: 6. The CDR3 protein is CASSFGLVGDTQYF. The CDR3 bases are TGCGCCAGCAGCTTCGGACTAGTGGGGGATACGCAGTATTTT.

Remarks on this clone: The junction differs from germline at one of its ends, possibly a read error. The chain joins TRBV13 to TRBJ2-7; TRBD1 agrees at 7 bases. Germline V gene sequence: CDR1 PRHDT, CDR2 FYEKMQ (reference sequence). This CDR3 region has 14 residues. CDR3 sequence reads: CASSLGTEFYEQYF. The CDR3, as DNA: TGTGCCAGCAGCCTAGGGACAGAGTTCTACGAGCAGTACTTC.

This clone was detected only once. The chain is built from TRBV4-2 and TRBJ1-6; TRBD1 is a possible D gene (5 bases). The V end lost 1 base, the J end lost 6 bases, and 16 bases lay between the germline ends. CDR1 LGHNA and CDR2 YNFKEQ come from the germline V gene. The length of the CDR3 is 17 residues. The CDR3, as DNA: TGTGCCAGCAGCCAAGGGGGACTCAGGGTGCTTAATTCACCCCTCCACTTT. Its translation is CASSQGGLRVLNSPLHF.

This chain connects TRBV11-3 to TRBJ2-1; 10 bases line up with TRBD2. Germline trimming cut 5 bases from V and 0 bases from J; bases unmatched to any gene: 1. The CDR3 runs 15 residues. Germline V lookup: CDR1 SGHNT, CDR2 YENEEA. This CDR3 is CASSPSGSSYNEQFF. The CDR3 coding sequence is TGTGCCAGCAGCCCTAGCGGGAGCTCCTACAATGAGCAGTTCTTC. The full variable domain, completed using reference TRBV11-3 and TRBJ2-1, is EAGVVQSPRYKIIEKKQPVAFWCNPISGHNTLYWYLQNLGQGPELLIRYENEEAVDDSQLPKDRFSAERLKGVDSTLKIQPAELGDSAVYLCASSPSGSSYNEQFFGPGTRLTVL.

This clone occurred a few times. This specimen includes other DNA sequences encoding the same CDR3. The rearrangement links TRBV7-2 to TRBJ2-1; 7 nucleotides agree with TRBD2. The CDR3 has 14 amino acids. Per germline, CDR1 SGHTA and CDR2 FQGNSA. J was trimmed by 8 bases and V by 3 bases; bases with no gene match: 7. The CDR3 DNA reads TGTGCCAGCAGCTTTGGGGGAGGGCCTTATGAGCAGTTCTTC. It specifies CASSFGGGPYEQFF. Looking up the rest from reference TRBV7-2 and TRBJ2-1 gives the full variable domain: GAGVSQSPSNKVTEKGKDVELRCDPISGHTALYWYRQSLGQGLEFLIYFQGNSAPDKSGLPSDRFSAERTGGSVSTLTIQRTQQEDSAVYLCASSFGGGPYEQFFGPGTRLTVL.

This chain uses TRBV28 with TRBJ2-7; 8 bases map to TRBD1. V shed 4 bases and J 5 bases; nucleotides not matched to a gene: 7. The CDR3 is made up of 14 amino acids. CDR1 and CDR2 from the germline V gene are MDHEN and SYDVKM. CDR3 amino acids: CASSSRQGWHEQYF. As DNA, the CDR3 is TGTGCCAGCAGTTCTCGACAGGGGTGGCACGAGCAGTACTTC.

Worth noting for this clone: The sample has other DNA sequences that encode this CDR3 too. The chain links TRBV9 to TRBJ1-1; D possibly corresponds to TRBD1 (5 bases). CDR1 is SGDLS, CDR2 YYNGEE, per germline. This CDR3 has 14 residues. Between the trimmed V and J ends, which lost 0 bases and 4 bases, there was a span of 10 bases. Here the CDR3 reads CASSVAGGSTEAFF. The DNA for the CDR3 is TGTGCCAGCAGCGTAGCGGGGGGAAGCACTGAAGCTTTCTTT.

The chain links TRBV27 to TRBJ2-7; 8 bases fit TRBD2. The CDR3 extends over 13 amino acids. The V gene's germline CDR1 is MNHEY and CDR2 SMNVEV (reference sequence). The V segment lost 5 bases and the J segment 4 bases; nucleotides outside the gene matches: 4. CDR3 bases: TGTGCCAGCAGTCTTCCGGGGGGGTACGAGCAGTACTTC. As protein: CASSLPGGYEQYF.

This clone was found once. The rearrangement links TRBV9 to TRBJ2-5; the D gene is possibly TRBD1 (5 bases). V shed 2 bases and J shed 2 bases, with 13 bases lying between them. The CDR3 extends over 15 amino acids. Germline-derived CDR1 and CDR2 are SGDLS and YYNGEE. Here the CDR3 reads CASSVKTGLQETQYF. CDR3 nucleotides: TGTGCCAGCAGCGTTAAAACAGGCCTTCAAGAGACCCAGTACTTC.

This rearrangement joins TRBV5-6 to TRBJ2-5, with D hard to call. V was pared by 1 base and J by 2 bases, with 9 bases between. The germline V gene has CDR1 SGHDT and CDR2 YYEEEE. The CDR3 has 14 amino acids. Here the CDR3 reads CASSLPSVQETQYF. The CDR3 coding sequence is TGTGCCAGCAGCTTGCCGTCAGTACAAGAGACCCAGTACTTC.

V usage is TRBV9 and J usage is TRBJ1-3, with 7 bases fitting TRBD1. The germline V gene encodes CDR1 SGDLS and CDR2 YYNGEE. There are 15 residues in the CDR3. Germline trimming cut 3 bases from V and 0 bases from J; bases unmatched to any gene: 3. The chain's CDR3 is CASSETGNSGNTIYF. DNA for the CDR3: TGTGCCAGCAGCGAGACAGGGAACTCTGGAAACACCATATATTTT. The full variable domain, in which reference TRBV9 and TRBJ1-3 provide the parts outside the CDR3, is DSGVTQTPKHLITATGQRVTLRCSPRSGDLSVYWYQQSLDQGLQFLIQYYNGEERAKGNILERFSAQQFPDLHSELNLSSLELGDSALYFCASSETGNSGNTIYFGEGSWLTVV.

The CDR3 protein is CASSSGSAGIDYGYTF. The CDR3 coding sequence is TGTGCCAGCAGCTCAGGGTCGGCGGGAATAGACTATGGCTACACCTTC. V usage is TRBV7-9 and J usage is TRBJ1-2; tentatively, D is TRBD1 (5 bases). CDR1 SEHNR and CDR2 FQNEAQ come from the germline V gene (reference sequence). This CDR3 region has 16 residues. V lost 4 bases and J 3 bases, leaving 18 bases between the germline ends.

As to this clone: Since no conserved phenylalanine or tryptophan closes the CDR3, a read error is the likely cause. Because the CDR3's place on the DNA is in doubt, the DNA is left out and the CDR3 is given as listed by TCRdb. J is TRBJ1-6 and V is TRBV21-1. TRBV21-1 is assigned pseudogene status. The CDR3 contains 15 residues when both ends are counted. CDR3 region: CASPQRGLNNSPLHL.

The rearrangement links TRBV4-1 to TRBJ2-7, with D perhaps matching TRBD1 (6 bases). Germline-derived CDR1 and CDR2 are MGHRA and YSYEKL. Trimming removed 1 base at V and 3 bases at J, with 7 bases between. The CDR3 runs to 13 residues. Here the CDR3 DNA reads TGCGCCAGCAGCCAAGCCAGGGGCTACGAGCAGTACTTC. This encodes CASSQARGYEQYF.

This chain uses TRBV5-8 with TRBJ2-1; tentative D call: TRBD1 (5 bases). The V and J ends lost 4 bases and 10 bases respectively, with 18 bases between them. This CDR3 is built from 14 residues. Germline-derived CDR1 and CDR2 are SGHTS and YDEGEE. For the CDR3, the DNA is TGTGCCAGCAGCCGCCAAGGGGCCTTAGGAGAGCAGTTCTTC. Amino acids: CASSRQGALGEQFF.

The gene calls are TRBV18 and TRBJ1-5; possible D gene TRBD1, 5 bases. CDR1 is KGHSH, CDR2 LQKENI, per germline. The CDR3 is made up of 15 amino acids. The ends were cut back, 3 bases at V and 1 base at J, with 10 bases in the middle. CDR3 protein: CASSPGGTSNQPQHF. The CDR3 DNA sequence: TGTGCCAGCTCACCCGGGGGGACCAGCAATCAGCCCCAGCATTTT.